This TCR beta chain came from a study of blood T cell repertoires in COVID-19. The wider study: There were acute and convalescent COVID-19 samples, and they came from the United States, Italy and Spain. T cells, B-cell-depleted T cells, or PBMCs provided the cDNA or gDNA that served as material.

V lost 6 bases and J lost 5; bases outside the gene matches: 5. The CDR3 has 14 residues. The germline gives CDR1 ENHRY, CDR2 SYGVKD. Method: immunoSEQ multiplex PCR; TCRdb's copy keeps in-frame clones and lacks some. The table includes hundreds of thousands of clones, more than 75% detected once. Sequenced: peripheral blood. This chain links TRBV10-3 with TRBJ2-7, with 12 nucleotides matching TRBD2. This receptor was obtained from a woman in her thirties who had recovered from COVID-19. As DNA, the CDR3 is TGTGCCATCAGAGTGACTAGCGGGGGCCACGAGCAGTACTTC. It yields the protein CAIRVTSGGHEQYF.